This entry is about one T cell receptor beta chain. The antigen remains unidentified. This sample stems from a study of cytomegalovirus exposure and HLA in healthy donors. General observations from the study: The study designated about 160 TCR beta chains cytomegalovirus-associated.

The CDR3 runs 15 residues. CDR1 SGHVS and CDR2 FNYEAQ come from the germline V gene. PCR was performed using 60 Vbeta and 13 Jbeta primers. Sequencing used immunoSEQ multiplex PCR; TCRdb keeps in-frame clones, though not all of them. Its listing shows roughly 190,000 clones. The sequencing input was PBMCs. The receptor was isolated from a woman under 30 in good health and CMV-seropositive. The V call is TRBV7-6, the J call TRBJ2-5; 13 bases are a match to TRBD2. The DNA end lines up better with TRBJ2-7; the J call may be wrong. In nucleotides, the CDR3 is TGTGCCAGCAGTTACGGGACTAGCGGGGAGTACGAGCAGTACTTC. Amino acid sequence: CASSYGTSGEYEQYF.